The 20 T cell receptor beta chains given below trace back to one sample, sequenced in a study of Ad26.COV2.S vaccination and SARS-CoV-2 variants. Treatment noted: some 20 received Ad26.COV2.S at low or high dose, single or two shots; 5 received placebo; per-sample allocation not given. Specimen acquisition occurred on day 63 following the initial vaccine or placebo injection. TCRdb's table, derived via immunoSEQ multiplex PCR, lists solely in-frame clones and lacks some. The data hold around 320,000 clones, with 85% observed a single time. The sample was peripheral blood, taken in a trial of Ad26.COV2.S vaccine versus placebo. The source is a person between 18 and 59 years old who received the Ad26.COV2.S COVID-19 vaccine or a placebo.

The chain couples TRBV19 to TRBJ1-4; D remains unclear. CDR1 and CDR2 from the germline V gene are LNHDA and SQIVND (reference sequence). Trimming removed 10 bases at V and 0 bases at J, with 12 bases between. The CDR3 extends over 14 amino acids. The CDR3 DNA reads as TGTGCCACCTCCCCCAGGACAACTAATGAAAAACTGTTTTTT. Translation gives CATSPRTTNEKLFF.

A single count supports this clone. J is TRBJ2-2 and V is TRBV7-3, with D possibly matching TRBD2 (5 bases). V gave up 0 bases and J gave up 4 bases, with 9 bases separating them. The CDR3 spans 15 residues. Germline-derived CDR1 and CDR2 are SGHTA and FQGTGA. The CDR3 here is CASSLTPGSTGELFF. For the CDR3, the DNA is TGTGCCAGCAGCTTAACTCCGGGGAGCACCGGGGAGCTGTTTTTT. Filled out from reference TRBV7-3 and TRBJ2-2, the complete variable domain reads GAGVSQTPSNKVTEKGKYVELRCDPISGHTALYWYRQSLGQGPEFLIYFQGTGAADDSGLPNDRFFAVRPEGSVSTLKIQRTERGDSAVYLCASSLTPGSTGELFFGEGSRLTVL.

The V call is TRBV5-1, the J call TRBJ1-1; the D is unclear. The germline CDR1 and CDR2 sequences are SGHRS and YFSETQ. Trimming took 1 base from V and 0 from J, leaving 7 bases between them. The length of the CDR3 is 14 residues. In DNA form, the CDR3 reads TGCGCCAGCAGCTTGATGGGGTTGAACACTGAAGCTTTCTTT. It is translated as CASSLMGLNTEAFF.

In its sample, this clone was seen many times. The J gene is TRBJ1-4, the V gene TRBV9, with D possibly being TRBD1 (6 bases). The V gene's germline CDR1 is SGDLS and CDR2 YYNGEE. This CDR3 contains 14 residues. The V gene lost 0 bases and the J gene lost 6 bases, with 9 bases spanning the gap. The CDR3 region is CASSVGQGYEKLFF. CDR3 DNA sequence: TGTGCCAGCAGCGTAGGGCAGGGGTATGAAAAACTGTTTTTT.

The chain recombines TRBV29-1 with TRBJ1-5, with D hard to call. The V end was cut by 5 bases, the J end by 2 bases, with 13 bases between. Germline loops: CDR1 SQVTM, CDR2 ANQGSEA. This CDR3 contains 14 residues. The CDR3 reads CSVHQQPRNQPQHF. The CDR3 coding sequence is TGCAGCGTTCACCAGCAACCTCGCAATCAGCCCCAGCATTTT.

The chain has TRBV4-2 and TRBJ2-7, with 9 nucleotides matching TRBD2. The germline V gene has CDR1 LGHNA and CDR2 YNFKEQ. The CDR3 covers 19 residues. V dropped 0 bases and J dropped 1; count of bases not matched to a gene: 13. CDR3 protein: CASSQDIGTSFYGSYEQYF. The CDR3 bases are TGTGCCAGCAGCCAAGATATTGGGACTAGCTTTTATGGTTCCTACGAGCAGTACTTC.

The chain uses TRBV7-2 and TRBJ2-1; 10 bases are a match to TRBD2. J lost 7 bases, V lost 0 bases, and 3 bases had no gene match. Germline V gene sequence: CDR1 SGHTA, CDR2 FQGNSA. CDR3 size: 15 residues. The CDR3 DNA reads TGTGCCAGCAGCTTAGCGGGACTAGCGTCTAATGAGCAGTTCTTC. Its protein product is CASSLAGLASNEQFF.

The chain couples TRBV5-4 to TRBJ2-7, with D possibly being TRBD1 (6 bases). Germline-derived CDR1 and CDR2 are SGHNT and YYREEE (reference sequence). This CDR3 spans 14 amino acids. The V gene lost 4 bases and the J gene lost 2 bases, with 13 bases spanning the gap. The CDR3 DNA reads TGTGCCAGCAGCCCAGGGGAGTCCCCCTACGAGCAGTACTTC. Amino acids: CASSPGESPYEQYF.

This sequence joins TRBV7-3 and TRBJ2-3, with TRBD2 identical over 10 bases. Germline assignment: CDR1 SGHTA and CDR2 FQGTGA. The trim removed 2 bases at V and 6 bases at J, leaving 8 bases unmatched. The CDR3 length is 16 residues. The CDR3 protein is CASSLHSSGGADTQYF. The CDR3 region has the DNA TGTGCCAGCAGCTTACATTCCAGCGGGGGGGCGGATACGCAGTATTTT.

As DNA, the CDR3 is TGCGCCAGCAGCCCCGACCCGACGGTGAACACTGAAGCTTTCTTT. This translates into CASSPDPTVNTEAFF. The rearrangement joins TRBV5-1 to TRBJ1-1; no firm D call. CDR3 size: 15 residues. The germline V gene has CDR1 SGHRS and CDR2 YFSETQ. V was shortened by 4 bases and J by 0 bases, with 13 bases between the two germline ends.

CDR3 amino acids: CASSLVGDRGAEQYF. For the CDR3, the DNA is TGTGCCAGCAGCTTAGTTGGGGACAGGGGTGCCGAGCAGTACTTC. The rearrangement uses TRBV11-2 and TRBJ2-7, with TRBD1 identical over 10 bases. Unmatched junction bases numbered 6, after V lost 1 base and J lost 6 bases. The CDR3 sequence is 15 residues long. CDR1 and CDR2 (germline): SGHAT, FQNNGV.

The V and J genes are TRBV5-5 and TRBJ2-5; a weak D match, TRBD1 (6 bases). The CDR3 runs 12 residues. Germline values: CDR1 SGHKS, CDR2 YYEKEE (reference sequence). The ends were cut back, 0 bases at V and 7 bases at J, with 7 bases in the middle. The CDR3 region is CASSLEGGTQYF. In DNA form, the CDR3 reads TGTGCCAGCAGCTTGGAAGGGGGGACCCAGTACTTC.

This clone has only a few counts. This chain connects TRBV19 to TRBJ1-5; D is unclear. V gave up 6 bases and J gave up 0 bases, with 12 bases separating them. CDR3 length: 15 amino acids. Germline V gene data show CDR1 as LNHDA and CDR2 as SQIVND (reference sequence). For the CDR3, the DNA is TGTGCCAGTAGCTTCGGACGGGATAGCAATCAGCCCCAGCATTTT. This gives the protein CASSFGRDSNQPQHF.

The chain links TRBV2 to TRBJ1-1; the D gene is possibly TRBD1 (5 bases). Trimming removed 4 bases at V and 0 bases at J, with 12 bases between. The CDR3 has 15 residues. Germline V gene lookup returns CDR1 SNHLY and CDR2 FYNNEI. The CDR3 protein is CASSVDSLMNTEAFF. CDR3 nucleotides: TGTGCCAGCAGTGTCGACAGCCTCATGAACACTGAAGCTTTCTTT.

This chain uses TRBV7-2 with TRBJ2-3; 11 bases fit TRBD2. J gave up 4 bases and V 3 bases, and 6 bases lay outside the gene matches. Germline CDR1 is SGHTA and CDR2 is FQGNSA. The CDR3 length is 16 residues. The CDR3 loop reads CASSLLGTSGADTQYF. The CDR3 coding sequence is TGTGCCAGCAGCTTGCTCGGGACTAGCGGCGCAGATACGCAGTATTTT.

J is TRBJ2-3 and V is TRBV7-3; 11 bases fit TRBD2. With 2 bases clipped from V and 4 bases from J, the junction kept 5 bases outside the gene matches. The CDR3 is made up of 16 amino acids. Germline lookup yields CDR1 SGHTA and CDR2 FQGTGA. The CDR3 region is CASSLGLAGGADTQYF. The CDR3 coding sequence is TGTGCCAGCAGCTTAGGGCTAGCGGGGGGCGCAGATACGCAGTATTTT.

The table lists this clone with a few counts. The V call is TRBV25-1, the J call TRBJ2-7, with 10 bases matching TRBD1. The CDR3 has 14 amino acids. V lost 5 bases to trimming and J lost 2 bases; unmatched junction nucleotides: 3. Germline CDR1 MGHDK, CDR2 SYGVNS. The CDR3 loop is CASSYGTGAYEQYF. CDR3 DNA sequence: TGTGCCAGCAGTTACGGGACAGGGGCCTACGAGCAGTACTTC.

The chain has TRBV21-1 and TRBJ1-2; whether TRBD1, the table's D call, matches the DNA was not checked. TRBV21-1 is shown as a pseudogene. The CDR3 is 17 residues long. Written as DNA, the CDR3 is TGTGCCAGCAGCAAAGCGCTGAAGGGGTGCACTAACTATGGCTACACCTTC. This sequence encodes CASSKALKGCTNYGYTF.

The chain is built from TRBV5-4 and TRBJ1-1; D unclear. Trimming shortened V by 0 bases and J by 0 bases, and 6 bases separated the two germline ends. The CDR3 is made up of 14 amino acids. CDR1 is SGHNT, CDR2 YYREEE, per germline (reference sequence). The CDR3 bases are TGTGCCAGCAGCTTGGATCCCGTGAACACTGAAGCTTTCTTT. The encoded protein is CASSLDPVNTEAFF.

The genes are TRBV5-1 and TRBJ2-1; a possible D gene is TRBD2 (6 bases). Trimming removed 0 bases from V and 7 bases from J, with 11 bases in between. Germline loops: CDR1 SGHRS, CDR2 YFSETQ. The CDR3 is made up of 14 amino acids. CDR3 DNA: TGCGCCAGCAGCTTGGAATCGGAGGGGAATGAGCAGTTCTTC. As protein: CASSLESEGNEQFF.